Each of the 27 T cell receptor beta chains below was sequenced from the same sample in a study of shared clonotypes between healthy human individuals. Clones were read by immunoSEQ multiplex PCR, and TCRdb kept only the in-frame ones, dropping some. The data contain about 1.1 million clones, approximately 80% of them singletons. Sequenced input: memory CD4+ T cells from PBMCs. Subset indicated: CD45RA-negative fraction. The receptors here all came from a man in his late teens or twenties in good health. Some clones in this sample may be carry-over from other donors' samples.

This clone appeared once. The genes are TRBV7-3 and TRBJ2-1, with D tentatively TRBD1 or TRBD2 (6 bases each). The CDR3 consists of 15 residues. Germline-derived CDR1 and CDR2 are SGHTA and FQGTGA. V was trimmed by 4 bases and J by 4 bases, leaving 14 bases between them. CDR3 DNA sequence: TGTGCCAGCAGCTCGGCGGGACAATCTTACAATGAGCAGTTCTTC. It yields the protein CASSSAGQSYNEQFF. Supplemented by reference TRBV7-3 and TRBJ2-1, the full variable domain reads GAGVSQTPSNKVTEKGKYVELRCDPISGHTALYWYRQSLGQGPEFLIYFQGTGAADDSGLPNDRFFAVRPEGSVSTLKIQRTERGDSAVYLCASSSAGQSYNEQFFGPGTRLTVL.

The chain employs TRBV5-1 and TRBJ2-3, with 7 bases fitting TRBD2. Germline values: CDR1 SGHRS, CDR2 YFSETQ. Trimming removed 1 base from V and 2 bases from J; junction bases left unmatched: 4. This CDR3 is built from 15 residues. DNA for the CDR3: TGCGCCAGCAGCTTGACTAGCGACTACACAGATACGCAGTATTTT. This codes for CASSLTSDYTDTQYF.

V usage is TRBV6-1 and J usage is TRBJ1-5, with D maybe TRBD1 (5 bases). V lost 1 base, J lost 4 bases, and 11 bases lay in between. This CDR3 is 15 amino acids long. Germline assignment: CDR1 MNHNS and CDR2 SASEGT. The CDR3 DNA reads as TGTGCCAGCAGTGAAGTGAGGGGAGGGAATCAGCCCCAGCATTTT. Encoded protein: CASSEVRGGNQPQHF.

The chain has TRBV29-1 and TRBJ1-1, with D maybe TRBD1 (6 bases). Germline V CDR1 and CDR2: SQVTM, ANQGSEA. Trimming left V 6 bases short and J 1 base short, with 15 bases between. This CDR3 is built from 14 residues. The CDR3 loop reads CSVDTQGWNTEAFF. CDR3 DNA: TGCAGCGTCGATACACAGGGCTGGAACACTGAAGCTTTCTTT.

The chain joins TRBV14 to TRBJ2-2; TRBD1 might be the D (6 bases). Germline CDR1 reads SGHDN; CDR2 reads FVKESK. This CDR3 is 16 amino acids long. Deletions cut 5 bases from V and 1 base from J, with 14 bases between. The CDR3 loop is CASSLRLGQNTGELFF. The CDR3 DNA reads TGTGCCAGCAGCTTAAGATTGGGACAGAACACCGGGGAGCTGTTTTTT.

V and J are TRBV9 and TRBJ2-7, with no clear D. Between the trimmed V and J ends, which lost 0 bases and 2 bases, there was a span of 6 bases. This CDR3 has 13 amino acids. CDR1 and CDR2 (germline): SGDLS, YYNGEE. Here the CDR3 reads CASSVELAYEQYF. CDR3 DNA: TGTGCCAGCAGCGTAGAGTTAGCCTACGAGCAGTACTTC.

The rearrangement joins TRBV2 to TRBJ2-6, with D unclear. V was cut by 4 bases and J by 0 bases, with 7 bases left in between. CDR1 is SNHLY, CDR2 FYNNEI, per germline. This CDR3 region has 15 residues. This chain's CDR3 is CASSVSNSGANVLTF. The CDR3 DNA reads TGTGCCAGCAGTGTCAGCAACTCTGGGGCCAACGTCCTGACTTTC.

The rearrangement uses TRBV5-1 and TRBJ2-5; unclear D gene. The tail of the sequence fits TRBJ2-7 better, so the J call may be wrong. Germline-derived CDR1 and CDR2 are SGHRS and YFSETQ. The CDR3 extends over 15 amino acids. CDR3 DNA: TGCGCCAGCAGCTTGGACTGGGCCATCTCCTACGAGCAGTACTTC. Its protein is CASSLDWAISYEQYF.

The chain carries TRBV6-1 and TRBJ2-7, with 10 bases lining up with TRBD1. This CDR3 spans 13 amino acids. The germline V gene has CDR1 MNHNS and CDR2 SASEGT. V trimming: 7 bases; J trimming: 7 bases; junction bases outside the gene matches: 7. CDR3 sequence: CASTGQGPSEQYF. Written as DNA, the CDR3 is TGTGCCAGCACGGGACAGGGGCCCTCGGAGCAGTACTTC.

As regards this clone: Within the sample, other DNA sequences also encode this same CDR3. The chain couples TRBV5-1 to TRBJ1-4; a possible D gene is TRBD1 (6 bases). V was clipped by 4 bases and J by 8 bases, with 15 bases between them. The CDR3 consists of 14 residues. The V gene's germline CDR1 is SGHRS and CDR2 YFSETQ. The CDR3 loop is CASSTGGPGEKLFF. The CDR3 coding sequence is TGCGCCAGCAGCACCGGGGGGCCGGGAGAAAAACTGTTTTTT.

The J gene is TRBJ2-7, the V gene TRBV25-1; D gene unclear. The CDR3 is made up of 11 amino acids. V was trimmed by 4 bases and J by 6 bases, leaving 7 bases between them. Germline V gene sequence: CDR1 MGHDK, CDR2 SYGVNS. CDR3 DNA: TGTGCCAGCAGTGGTCCCTTCGAGCAGTACTTC. Residues: CASSGPFEQYF.

A single count supports this clone. The rearrangement links TRBV6-1 to TRBJ1-1; no firm D call. The CDR3 runs 13 residues. V was pared by 7 bases and J by 4 bases, with 13 bases between. The V gene's germline CDR1 is MNHNS and CDR2 SASEGT. The CDR3 bases are TGTGCCAGCACCGTCTCAAAGGGCACTGAAGCTTTCTTT. Its protein is CASTVSKGTEAFF.

With respect to this clone: The same CDR3 can be traced to other DNA sequences in this sample. V gene TRBV5-1 combines with J gene TRBJ2-1; D gene uncertain. This CDR3 has 15 residues. CDR1 SGHRS and CDR2 YFSETQ come from the germline V gene. Trimming left V 3 bases short and J 0 bases short, with 10 bases between. For the CDR3, the DNA is TGCGCCAGCAGCTGGACCGAATCCTCCTACAATGAGCAGTTCTTC. Residues: CASSWTESSYNEQFF.

This clone was counted a single time. The chain recombines TRBV11-2 with TRBJ1-4; D remains ambiguous. Between the trimmed V and J ends, which lost 3 bases and 11 bases, there was a span of 13 bases. Germline V gene data show CDR1 as SGHAT and CDR2 as FQNNGV. The CDR3 length is 13 residues. CDR3 in DNA: TGTGCCAGCAGCTTGGAACGTTCGGGGAAACTGTTTTTT. Protein sequence: CASSLERSGKLFF.

The chain combines TRBV5-1 with TRBJ2-7, with D hard to call. Trimming pared 0 bases from V and 2 bases from J, leaving 9 bases between. The germline CDR1 and CDR2 sequences are SGHRS and YFSETQ. The CDR3 length is 14 residues. The CDR3 bases are TGCGCCAGCAGCTTGGGGCAGACGGCCTACGAGCAGTACTTC. Translated: CASSLGQTAYEQYF.

Of note for this clone: Within the sample, other DNA sequences also encode this same CDR3. The V and J genes are TRBV5-1 and TRBJ2-5; a possible D gene is TRBD2 (5 bases). Germline CDR1 SGHRS, CDR2 YFSETQ. CDR3 length equals 13 residues. V gave up 4 bases and J gave up 2 bases, with 9 bases separating them. In DNA, the CDR3 is TGCGCCAGCAGCCCCGGACTGCAAGAGACCCAGTACTTC. It yields the protein CASSPGLQETQYF.

The table lists this clone with a few counts. The V call is TRBV15, the J call TRBJ2-7; TRBD1 matches at 9 bases. CDR1 is LNHNV and CDR2 is YYDKDF in the germline V gene (reference sequence). The CDR3 is 15 residues long. V dropped 5 bases and J dropped 5; count of bases not matched to a gene: 10. CDR3 protein: CATSRFGTGMNEQYF. The CDR3 DNA sequence: TGTGCCACCAGCCGGTTTGGGACAGGGATGAACGAGCAGTACTTC.

The chain combines TRBV25-1 with TRBJ2-7; 8 bases are shared with TRBD2. Trimming took 7 bases from V and 3 from J; bases not matched to a gene: 2. Looked up from germline, CDR1 is MGHDK and CDR2 is SYGVNS. This CDR3 comprises 12 residues. Here the CDR3 DNA reads TGTGCCAGCATAACTAGCGGCTACGAGCAGTACTTC. Its protein is CASITSGYEQYF.

The J gene is TRBJ1-2, the V gene TRBV7-3; 7 bases align to TRBD1. Germline V gene lookup returns CDR1 SGHTA and CDR2 FQGTGA. After removal of 5 bases from V and 8 bases from J, the junction contained 11 bases not matched to a gene. This CDR3 comprises 14 residues. The CDR3 DNA is TGTGCCAGCAGCCCCCAGGGGGAGGGGGTCGGCTACACCTTC. This gives the protein CASSPQGEGVGYTF.

J is TRBJ2-2 and V is TRBV7-3; TRBD2 aligns across 9 bases. From germline, CDR1 is SGHTA and CDR2 FQGTGA. The CDR3 is made up of 14 amino acids. After removal of 3 bases from V and 8 bases from J, the junction contained 4 bases not matched to a gene. CDR3 sequence reads: CASSLGTSRGELFF. CDR3 DNA: TGTGCCAGCAGCTTGGGGACTAGCCGTGGGGAGCTGTTTTTT.

A word on this clone: In the same sample, other DNA sequences code for this CDR3. The J gene is TRBJ1-2, the V gene TRBV5-6; 11 positions agree with TRBD1. The germline V gene encodes CDR1 SGHDT and CDR2 YYEEEE. J lost 4 bases, V lost 4 bases, and 3 bases had no gene match. CDR3 length: 14 residues. CDR3 DNA: TGTGCCAGCAGCCCCGGGACAGGGGGCTATGGCTACACCTTC. It codes for CASSPGTGGYGYTF.

The CDR3 is CASSQDRGKVGHTEAFF. Here the CDR3 DNA reads TGCGCCAGCAGCCAAGATCGAGGGAAGGTTGGTCACACTGAAGCTTTCTTT. V is TRBV4-3 and J is TRBJ1-1; D is unresolved. The germline gives CDR1 LGHNA, CDR2 YSLEER. This CDR3 spans 17 amino acids. The V and J ends lost 0 bases and 3 bases respectively, with 17 bases between them.

Note on this clone: Since a much larger clone is just one base distant, this may be a read error. Other DNA sequences in the same sample also yield this CDR3. The chain is built from TRBV7-2 and TRBJ2-3; D uncertain. CDR1 is SGHTA and CDR2 is FQGNSA in the germline V gene. This CDR3 has 13 amino acids. V lost 0 bases to trimming and J lost 2 bases, with 3 bases between them. The CDR3 loop reads CASSLAITDTQYF. CDR3 DNA: TGTGCCAGCAGCTTAGCAATCACAGATACGCAGTATTTT.

This clone occurred a few times. CDR3 protein: CASSLVGRGNIQYF. CDR3 in DNA: TGTGCCAGCAGCTTAGTCGGGAGGGGGAACATTCAGTACTTC. V is TRBV7-2 and J is TRBJ2-4; TRBD2 aligns across 8 bases. Germline-derived CDR1 and CDR2 are SGHTA and FQGNSA. The CDR3 sequence is 14 residues long. The J segment lost 7 bases and the V segment lost 1 base, leaving 3 bases of the junction unmatched.

Concerning this clone: This sample also contains other DNA sequences that code for the same CDR3. CDR3 in amino acids: CASSFDSNYGYTF. The CDR3 coding sequence is TGCGCCAGCAGCTTCGACAGCAACTATGGCTACACCTTC. The chain has TRBV5-1 and TRBJ1-2, with D perhaps TRBD1 (5 bases). CDR1 is SGHRS and CDR2 is YFSETQ in the germline V gene. V gave up 2 bases and J gave up 2 bases, with 7 bases separating them. The CDR3 is 13 residues long.

The genes are TRBV28 and TRBJ1-1; the D is unclear. The germline CDR1 and CDR2 sequences are MDHEN and SYDVKM. Trimming cost V 5 bases and J 1 base, with 8 bases left between them. The CDR3 runs 13 residues. CDR3 in DNA: TGTGCCAGCAGTCGGACGGCGAACACTGAAGCTTTCTTT. It specifies CASSRTANTEAFF.

The chain joins TRBV10-3 to TRBJ2-3, with D unresolved. Trimming stripped 2 bases from V and 3 bases from J, with 6 bases between. CDR1 and CDR2 from the germline V gene are ENHRY and SYGVKD. The CDR3 extends over 13 amino acids. CDR3 region: CAISEDLTDTQYF. CDR3 DNA: TGTGCCATCAGTGAGGACCTGACAGATACGCAGTATTTT.